What follows are 7 T cell receptor beta chains derived from one specimen sequenced in a study of blood T cell repertoires in COVID-19. TCRdb keeps only in-frame clones here, not all; method: immunoSEQ multiplex PCR. The sample includes around 360,000 clones, roughly 87% of them seen just once. Sequenced: PBMCs or T cells enriched from blood (not recorded which). Receptors originate from a woman aged 25 to 39 who had recovered from COVID-19.

The chain is built from TRBV2 and TRBJ2-5; D perhaps matches TRBD2 (6 bases). The germline gives CDR1 SNHLY, CDR2 FYNNEI. The CDR3 totals 15 residues. Trimming removed 7 bases from V and 2 bases from J, with 17 bases in between. The CDR3, as DNA: TGTGCCAGCAACCCTTTTCATGGGGGGCAAGAGACCCAGTACTTC. Encoded protein: CASNPFHGGQETQYF. The full variable domain, completed using reference TRBV2 and TRBJ2-5, is EPEVTQTPSHQVTQMGQEVILRCVPISNHLYFYWYRQILGQKVEFLVSFYNNEISEKSEIFDDQFSVERPDGSNFTLKIRSTKLEDSAMYFCASNPFHGGQETQYFGPGTRLLVL.

This clone occurred once. The V call is TRBV5-1, the J call TRBJ1-3, with 9 bases lining up with TRBD1. The V and J ends lost 1 base and 3 bases, in that order; junction bases with no gene match: 2. This CDR3 region has 15 residues. Germline V gene lookup returns CDR1 SGHRS and CDR2 YFSETQ. CDR3 protein: CASSLRTGDGNTIYF. The DNA for the CDR3 is TGCGCCAGCAGCTTGAGGACAGGGGATGGAAACACCATATATTTT.

J is TRBJ2-7 and V is TRBV7-2; D remains ambiguous. V lost 5 bases to trimming and J lost 6 bases, with 14 bases between them. In germline, CDR1 is SGHTA, CDR2 FQGNSA. The CDR3 contains 13 residues. The DNA of the CDR3 is TGTGCCAGCAGCGCCGAACGGAGACGCGAGCAGTACTTC. Its protein is CASSAERRREQYF.

This chain links TRBV27 with TRBJ1-1; 8 bases match TRBD1. V gave up 4 bases and J gave up 3 bases; unmatched junction bases: 7. Germline CDR1 is MNHEY and CDR2 is SMNVEV (reference sequence). CDR3 length equals 15 residues. CDR3 coding DNA: TGTGCCAGCAGTTCGGGGACAGGCGGTGACACTGAAGCTTTCTTT. As protein: CASSSGTGGDTEAFF.

The chain uses TRBV5-1 and TRBJ2-7; TRBD2 agrees at 15 bases. The junction had 5 bases not matched to a gene; V was cut back by 4 bases and J by 6 bases. Germline V gives CDR1 SGHRS, CDR2 YFSETQ. This CDR3 is built from 15 residues. The CDR3 spells CASSAGLAGGSEQYF. CDR3 bases: TGCGCCAGCAGCGCCGGACTAGCGGGAGGGTCCGAGCAGTACTTC.

In nucleotides, the CDR3 is TGTGCCATCAGTGAGTCCTCAGGGTCCGGCTACACCTTC. Translated, it gives CAISESSGSGYTF. This chain links TRBV10-3 with TRBJ1-2; TRBD1 is a possible D gene (5 bases). The CDR3 contains 13 residues. Germline lookup yields CDR1 ENHRY and CDR2 SYGVKD. Trimming took 0 bases from V and 8 from J, leaving 10 bases between them.

The rearrangement uses TRBV4-1 and TRBJ1-4, with D perhaps matching TRBD1 (6 bases). The CDR3 is 15 amino acids. V lost 1 base, J lost 5 bases, and 11 bases lay in between. Germline CDR1 and CDR2: MGHRA and YSYEKL. CDR3 in amino acids: CASSQVGTLNEKLFF. CDR3 coding DNA: TGCGCCAGCAGCCAAGTAGGGACACTGAATGAAAAACTGTTTTTT.